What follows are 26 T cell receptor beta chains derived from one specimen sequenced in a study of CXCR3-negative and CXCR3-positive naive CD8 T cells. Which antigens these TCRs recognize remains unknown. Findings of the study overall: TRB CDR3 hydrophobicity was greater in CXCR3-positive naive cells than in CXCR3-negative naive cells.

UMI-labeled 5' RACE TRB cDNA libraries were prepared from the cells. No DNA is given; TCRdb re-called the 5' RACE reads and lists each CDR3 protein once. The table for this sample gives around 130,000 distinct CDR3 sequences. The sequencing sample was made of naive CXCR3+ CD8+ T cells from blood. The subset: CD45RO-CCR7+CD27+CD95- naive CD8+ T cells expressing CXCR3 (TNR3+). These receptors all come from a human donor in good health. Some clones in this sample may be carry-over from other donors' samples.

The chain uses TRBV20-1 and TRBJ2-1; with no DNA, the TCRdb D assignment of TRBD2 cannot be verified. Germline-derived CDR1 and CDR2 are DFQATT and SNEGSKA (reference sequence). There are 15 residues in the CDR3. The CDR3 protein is CSARPSGGTYNEQFF.

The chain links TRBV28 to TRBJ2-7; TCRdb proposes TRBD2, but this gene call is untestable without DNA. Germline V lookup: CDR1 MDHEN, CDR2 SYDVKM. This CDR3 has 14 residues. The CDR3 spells CASRPTGTRYEQYF.

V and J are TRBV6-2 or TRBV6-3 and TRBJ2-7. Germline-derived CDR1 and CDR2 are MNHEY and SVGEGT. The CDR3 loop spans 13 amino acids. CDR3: CASGYRVPYEQYF.

The CDR3 sequence: CASSPRTGGGTEAFF. V usage is TRBV28 and J usage is TRBJ1-1; absent DNA, TCRdb's TRBD1 call cannot be checked. Per germline, CDR1 MDHEN and CDR2 SYDVKM. The CDR3 spans 15 residues.

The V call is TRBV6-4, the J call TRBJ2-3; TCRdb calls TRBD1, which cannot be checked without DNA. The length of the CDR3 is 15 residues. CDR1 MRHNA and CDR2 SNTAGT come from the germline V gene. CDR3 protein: CASSDRGQGADTQYF.

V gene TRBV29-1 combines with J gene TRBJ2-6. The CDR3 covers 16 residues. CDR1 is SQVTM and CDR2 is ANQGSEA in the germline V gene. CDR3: CSVAGTERSGANVLTF.

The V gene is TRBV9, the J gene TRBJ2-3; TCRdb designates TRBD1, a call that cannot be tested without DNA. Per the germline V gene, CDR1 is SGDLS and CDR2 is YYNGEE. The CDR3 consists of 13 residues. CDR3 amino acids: CASSALITDTQYF.

The chain's CDR3 is CASSDTGTGANGYTF. The chain couples TRBV6-2 or TRBV6-3 to TRBJ1-2; the TCRdb call, TRBD1, lacks DNA for checking. Germline CDR1 MNHEY, CDR2 SVGEGT. CDR3 size: 15 residues.

The CDR3 reads CATSRGMDSNQPQHF. This chain connects TRBV15 to TRBJ1-5. The CDR3 has 15 residues. Germline-derived CDR1 and CDR2 are LNHNV and YYDKDF (reference sequence). Full variable domain (remainder filled in from reference TRBV15 and TRBJ1-5): DAMVIQNPRYQVTQFGKPVTLSCSQTLNHNVMYWYQQKSSQAPKLLFHYYDKDFNNEADTPDNFQSRRPNTSFCFLDIRSPGLGDTAMYLCATSRGMDSNQPQHFGDGTRLSIL.

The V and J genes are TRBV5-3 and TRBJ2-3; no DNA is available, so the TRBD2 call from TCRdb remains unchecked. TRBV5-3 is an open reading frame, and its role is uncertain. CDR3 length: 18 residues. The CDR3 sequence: CARSLVSSGGAYGDTQYF.

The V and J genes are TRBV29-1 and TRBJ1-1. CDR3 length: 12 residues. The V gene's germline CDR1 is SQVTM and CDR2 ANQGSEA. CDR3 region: CSGAGYGGEAFF.

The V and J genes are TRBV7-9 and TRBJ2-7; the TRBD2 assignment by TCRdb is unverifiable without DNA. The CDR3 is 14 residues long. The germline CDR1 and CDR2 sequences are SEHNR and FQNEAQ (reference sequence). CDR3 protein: CASSGPGTSHEQYF.

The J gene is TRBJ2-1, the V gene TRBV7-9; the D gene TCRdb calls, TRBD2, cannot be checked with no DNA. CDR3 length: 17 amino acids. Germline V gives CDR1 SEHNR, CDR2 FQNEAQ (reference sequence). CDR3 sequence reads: CASSRTVAGGTYNEQFF.

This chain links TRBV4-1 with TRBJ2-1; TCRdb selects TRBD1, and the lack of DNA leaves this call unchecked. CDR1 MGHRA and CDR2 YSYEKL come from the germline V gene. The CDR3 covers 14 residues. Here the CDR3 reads CASSPLGSNGEQFF.

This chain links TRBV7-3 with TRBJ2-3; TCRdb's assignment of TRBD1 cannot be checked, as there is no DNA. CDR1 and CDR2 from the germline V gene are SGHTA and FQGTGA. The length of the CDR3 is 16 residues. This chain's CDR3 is CASSSIGGGPTDTQYF.

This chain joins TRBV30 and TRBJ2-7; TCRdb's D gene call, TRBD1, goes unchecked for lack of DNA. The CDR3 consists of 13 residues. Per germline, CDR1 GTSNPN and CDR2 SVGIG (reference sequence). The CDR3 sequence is CAWSWGQGNEQYF.

The CDR3 reads CASSPLGTSTDTQYF. This chain uses TRBV28 with TRBJ2-3; TCRdb reports TRBD1, a call that lacks DNA to check it against. Germline V CDR1 and CDR2: MDHEN, SYDVKM. There are 15 residues in the CDR3.

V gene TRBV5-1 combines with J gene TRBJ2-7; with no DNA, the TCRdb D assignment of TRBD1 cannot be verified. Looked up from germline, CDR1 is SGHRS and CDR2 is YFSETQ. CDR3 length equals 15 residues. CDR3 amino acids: CASSLEGTGTYEQYF.

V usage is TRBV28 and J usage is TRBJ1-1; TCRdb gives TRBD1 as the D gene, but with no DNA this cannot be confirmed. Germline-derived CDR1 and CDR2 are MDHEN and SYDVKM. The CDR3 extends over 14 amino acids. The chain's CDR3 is CASTLDRADTEAFF.

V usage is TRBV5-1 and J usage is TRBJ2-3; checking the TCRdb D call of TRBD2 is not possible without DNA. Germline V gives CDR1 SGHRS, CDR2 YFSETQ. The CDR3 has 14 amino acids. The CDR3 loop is CASRGLPGGDTQYF.

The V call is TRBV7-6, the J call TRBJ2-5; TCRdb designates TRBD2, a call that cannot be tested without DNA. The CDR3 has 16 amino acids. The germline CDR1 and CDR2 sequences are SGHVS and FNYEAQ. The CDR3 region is CASSLMVLAETRTQYF.

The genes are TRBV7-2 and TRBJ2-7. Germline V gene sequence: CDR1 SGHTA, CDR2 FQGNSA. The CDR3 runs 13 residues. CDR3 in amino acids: CASSSTDSYEQYF.

CDR3 region: CASSITHGVNEKLFF. This chain connects TRBV19 to TRBJ1-4. Germline CDR1 is LNHDA and CDR2 is SQIVND (reference sequence). This CDR3 has 15 amino acids.

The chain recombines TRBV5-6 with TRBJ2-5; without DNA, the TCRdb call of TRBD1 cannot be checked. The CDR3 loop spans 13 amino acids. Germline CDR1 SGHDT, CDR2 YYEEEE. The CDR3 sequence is CASSPGGVETQYF.

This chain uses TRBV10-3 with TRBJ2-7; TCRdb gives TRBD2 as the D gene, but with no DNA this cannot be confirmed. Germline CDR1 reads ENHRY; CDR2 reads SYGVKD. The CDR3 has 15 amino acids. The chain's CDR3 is CAISESSERSYEQYF.

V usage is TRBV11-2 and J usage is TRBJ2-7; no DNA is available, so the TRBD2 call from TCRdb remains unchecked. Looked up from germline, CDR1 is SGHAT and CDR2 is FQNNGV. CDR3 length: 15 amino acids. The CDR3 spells CASSFNSGGSYEQYF.